The rows below give T cell receptor beta chains drawn from one sample of a study of T cells after yellow fever vaccination. TCRdb re-called the 5' RACE reads with MiXCR, one entry per CDR3 protein. The sample consists of 350,000 or so distinct CDR3 sequences, roughly 8.3% of them appearing once. The sample in question was PBMCs, obtained roughly 45 days after the first yellow fever vaccination. The receptors shown here come from a man younger than 30 who received the YFV17D yellow fever vaccine. Each CDR3 is given without its conserved first and last residue.

J | V | CDR3
TRBJ2-1 | TRBV12-3/TRBV12-4 | ASSPTWRGVINEQF
TRBJ2-5 | TRBV5-1 | ASSFFNRGFQTQY
TRBJ1-2 | TRBV6-5 | ASSLGTGAINYGYT
TRBJ2-3 | TRBV5-1 | ASSLTSGDRTFMG
TRBJ2-7 | TRBV5-1 | ASSLGPGMAYEQY
TRBJ2-3 | TRBV9 | ASSVDPSGGADTQY
TRBJ1-2 | TRBV12-3/TRBV12-4 | ASSLRARGGNYGYT
TRBJ2-4 | TRBV5-5 | ASSPGTRGPPGNIQY
TRBJ2-4 | TRBV4-2 | ASSQRGGTGKNIQY
TRBJ2-1 | TRBV23-1 | ASSGSSGDNNEQF
TRBJ2-1 | TRBV5-1 | ASSWTGANNEQF
TRBJ2-3 | TRBV28 | ASRTGYTDTQY
TRBJ1-5 | TRBV5-5 | ASSLLGDSNQPQH
TRBJ2-5 | TRBV5-1 | ASSPGTSGGGETQY
TRBJ2-3 | TRBV7-9 | ASSFGEILRGDTQY
TRBJ2-1 | TRBV5-1 | ASSLGSVTYNEQF
TRBJ2-5 | TRBV24-1 | ATSDRADRGETQY